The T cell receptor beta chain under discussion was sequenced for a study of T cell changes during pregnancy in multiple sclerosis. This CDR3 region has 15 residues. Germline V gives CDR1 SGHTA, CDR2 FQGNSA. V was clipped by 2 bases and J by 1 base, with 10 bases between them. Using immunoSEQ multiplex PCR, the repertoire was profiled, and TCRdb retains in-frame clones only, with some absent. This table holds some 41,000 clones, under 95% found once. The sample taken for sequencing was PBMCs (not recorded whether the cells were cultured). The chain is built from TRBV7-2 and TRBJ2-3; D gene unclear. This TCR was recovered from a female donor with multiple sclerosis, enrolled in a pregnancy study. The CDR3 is CASSLSSAGTDTQYF. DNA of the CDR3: TGTGCCAGCAGCTTATCATCGGCGGGCACAGATACGCAGTATTTT.